This T cell receptor (beta chain) was profiled in a study of T cell clones after liver transplantation (dated by TCRdb to between 2018 and 2021). Regarding the research as a whole: The samples were obtained from ITN030ST, a randomized trial that attempted immunosuppression withdrawal within 2 years after liver transplantation. Three of the eight recipients were HCV-positive; the others were transplanted for non-autoimmune, non-viral indications. The studied cohort comprised 8 liver transplant recipients, 3 classified as tolerant and 5 as non-tolerant. Blood samples were taken pre-transplant, pre-randomization before withdrawal, and post-randomization after full withdrawal or failed withdrawal. Until randomization at 12-24 months post-transplant, subjects were given standard immunosuppression, with no induction therapy. Donor-reactive T cell clones were identified by TCRbeta sequencing following a pre-transplant mixed lymphocyte reaction and were subsequently tracked in post-transplant blood. As an antigen-independent comparator for donor-reactive sequences, third party-reactive TCRbeta sequences were also identified from pre-transplant MLRs. Tolerance was defined as complete withdrawal of immunosuppression for at least one year without a rise in liver enzymes beyond twice the upper limit of normal. Study-wide findings and limitations: Low numbers of available donor cells limited the measurable donor-reactive repertoire in a couple of subjects. Because no allograft tissue specimens were available, donor-reactive T cells may have migrated into the graft instead of being deleted. When repertoire turnover was taken into account, detection of donor-reactive sequences was significantly reduced in 7 of 8 subjects for CD4 and in 8 of 8 subjects for CD8. In most of the 8 subjects, regardless of tolerance or HCV status, circulating donor-reactive CD4 TCRbeta sequences dropped significantly post-transplant. Donor-reactive sequences decreased more than third party-reactive sequences, which suggests partial antigen-specific deletion that was not related to withdrawal success. Because of small, heterogeneous patient numbers and non-standardized post-transplant time points, the conclusions were only preliminary.

The V end loses 1 base and the J end loses 7 bases, and a stretch of 23 bases separates them. The CDR3 covers 17 residues, taking in both the cysteine and the phenylalanine. Just the 51-base CDR3 DNA is kept, in frame starting at base 1. CDR1 MRHNA and CDR2 SNTAGT were looked up in the germline V gene. Concerning this clone: Its binding antigen is unknown. Per-nucleotide qualities are absent, and no much larger clonotype sits a single base away.

Unstimulated PBMCs, after thawing, were stained for CD3, CD4 and CD8 and then FACS-sorted into CD3+CD4+ and CD3+CD8+ populations. Randomization to immunosuppression withdrawal applied to every one of the 8 studied subjects. The Qiagen DNeasy Blood and Tissue Kit was used for genomic DNA isolation. High-throughput TCRbeta CDR3 sequencing of frozen genomic DNA was performed by immunoSEQ, with PCR amplification, mapping, bias correction and internal controls included. Per the original workflow: Productive rearrangements were kept, and unique TCRbeta sequences were defined by CDR3 nucleotide sequence plus V and J gene. Donor-reactive sequences required at least 5-fold expansion in CFSE-low cells versus unstimulated pre-transplant cells and at least 0.01% frequency. To ensure at least 90% detection power, minimum frequency thresholds were set for each subject based on that subject's lowest-template unstimulated sample. Repertoire turnover was measured by Jensen-Shannon divergence between the top 1000 TCRbeta sequences post- and pre-transplant. Changes in detection of donor-reactive sequences were assessed with two-sided Fisher's exact tests. In its TCRdb copy, this immuneACCESS table keeps in-frame sequences only and misses some clones. Where compared with another copy, unresolved V genes explain less than half of these, and the others have no known cause. V and J calls and clone size follow that table, whereas D and trimming were derived from the DNA. This sample has 12,000 to 15,000 clones in its table, and around 82% of those were observed once. Under 30% of the sample is held by the ten biggest clonotypes.

This receptor was taken from a human patient who received a liver transplant. After a transplant, some of the T cells may come from the graft donor. This specimen was CD8+ T cells from blood, taken around 48 months after liver transplant. The rearrangement joined TRBV6-4 to TRBJ2-7; TRBD1 could be the D gene, as 6 bases match. The bases are TGTGCCAGCAGTGACTTCCACCAGGGGCATGGGTTGTGGGAGCAGTACTTC. This codes for CASSDFHQGHGLWEQYF.